This TCR beta chain came from a study of blood T cell repertoires in COVID-19. Across the whole study: Nucleic acid was either cDNA or gDNA, and it came from T cells, B-cell-depleted T cells, or PBMCs.

The CDR3 loop spans 14 amino acids. V was pared by 0 bases and J by 3 bases, with 9 bases between. Looked up from germline, CDR1 is SGHRS and CDR2 is YFSETQ. This clone occurred once. In the source study's methods: Counts of nucleated cells, estimated from reference gene primer amplification, were obtained. Clones were read by immunoSEQ multiplex PCR, and TCRdb kept only the in-frame ones, dropping some. The DNA gave D and trimming, while V, J and clone size come from that table. This sample has under 95,000 clones, with roughly 88% found just once. The chain carries TRBV5-1 and TRBJ2-5; D gene uncertain. The receptor was derived from a woman of 80 years or more with active or convalescent COVID-19. Material: peripheral blood. CDR3 coding DNA: TGCGCCAGCAGCTTGGAGCCGGTAGAAGAGACCCAGTACTTC. Translated: CASSLEPVEETQYF.